The rows below give T cell receptor beta chains drawn from one sample of a study of shared clonotypes between healthy human individuals. Method: immunoSEQ multiplex PCR; TCRdb's copy keeps in-frame clones and lacks some. The table includes 850,000 to 1,200,000 clones, about 75% detected once. Sample: memory CD4+ T cells sorted from blood. These receptors originate from a man aged 18 to 35 in good health. The CDR3 runs from the conserved cysteine through the conserved F or W. A D gene is named only where the DNA matches it firmly. The listing skips clone size in some rows; elsewhere it reads once, few, many or a size class.

V	size	J	D	DNA	CDR3
TRBV23-1	few	TRBJ1-2	NA	TGCGCCAGCAGTCAATCGATGCGACATCTATATGGCTACACCTTC	CASSQSMRHLYGYTF
TRBV4-3	few	TRBJ2-1	TRBD2	TGCGCCAGCAGCCAATATGGGACTAGCGGATTCAATGAGCAGTTCTTC	CASSQYGTSGFNEQFF
TRBV30	NA	TRBJ1-2	NA	TGTGCCTGGAGTGTAATAGGGGGTTCTGGCTACACCTTC	CAWSVIGGSGYTF
TRBV19	NA	TRBJ2-7	NA	TGTGCCAGTAGTCCCTGGGACGGCCGAGATTACGAGCAGTACTTC	CASSPWDGRDYEQYF
TRBV5-4	NA	TRBJ2-2	NA	TGTGCCAGCAGCCGGGGAACCGCGAACACCGGGGAGCTGTTTTTT	CASSRGTANTGELFF
TRBV5-1	NA	TRBJ2-1	TRBD1	TGCGCCAGCAGCCTAGGACAGGGGGCGGAGGAGCAGTTCTTC	CASSLGQGAEEQFF
TRBV19	NA	TRBJ2-1	NA	TGTGCCAGTATCCCCAAAGGTGGGAGTTACAATGAGCAGTTCTTC	CASIPKGGSYNEQFF
TRBV5-6	NA	TRBJ1-3	TRBD1	TGTGCCAGCAGCCTCAACAGGGGAGGAAACACCATATATTTT	CASSLNRGGNTIYF
TRBV9	NA	TRBJ1-3	NA	TGTGCCAGCAGCGTAGCCCTAACCGGAGCGGGGGGAAACACCATATATTTT	CASSVALTGAGGNTIYF
TRBV11-2	few	TRBJ2-5	NA	TGTGCCAGCGCCACGGGTGTCTCGGAGACCCAGTACTTC	CASATGVSETQYF
TRBV11-2	NA	TRBJ2-5	TRBD2	TGTGCCAGCAGCCCTCCGCGTCGGAGCGGGATAGGGTACCAAGAGACCCAGTACTTC	CASSPPRRSGIGYQETQYF
TRBV30	NA	TRBJ2-1	NA	TGTGCCTGGAGTGTAACAGCTATTTACAATGAGCAGTTCTTC	CAWSVTAIYNEQFF
TRBV5-1	NA	TRBJ2-3	NA	TGCGCCAGCAGCTTGGGCAACTCGGGCGGGGATACGCAGTATTTT	CASSLGNSGGDTQYF
TRBV11-2	NA	TRBJ2-3	NA	TGTGCCAGCAGCTTAGTAGGTTCCGGCACAGATACGCAGTATTTT	CASSLVGSGTDTQYF
TRBV6-1	NA	TRBJ1-6	NA	TGTGCCAGCAGTGAAGTTGAAAGGGGAAATTCACCCCTCCACTTT	CASSEVERGNSPLHF
TRBV5-4	NA	TRBJ1-5	NA	TGTGCCAGCAGCGGACGGAGGTTCTACAGTAGCAATCAGCCCCAGCATTTT	CASSGRRFYSSNQPQHF
TRBV9	NA	TRBJ2-7	TRBD1	TGTGCCAGCAGCGCCGGACAGGGGGCAACCTACGAGCAGTACTTC	CASSAGQGATYEQYF
TRBV19	NA	TRBJ1-2	NA	TGTGCCAGTCGTCCAGGGACTCGACAAAACTATGGCTACACCTTC	CASRPGTRQNYGYTF
TRBV30	NA	TRBJ1-2	NA	TGTGCCTGGAGTGTATCGGTTAACTATGGCTACACCTTC	CAWSVSVNYGYTF
TRBV5-4	NA	TRBJ1-2	NA	TGTGCCAGCAGCTTGGTAACGGGCAAAAAAAACTATGGCTACACCTTC	CASSLVTGKKNYGYTF
TRBV10-1	NA	TRBJ1-2	NA	TGCGCCAGCAGTGAGTCGGCTGGAGTCTACGGCTACACCTTC	CASSESAGVYGYTF
TRBV7-9	few	TRBJ2-3	TRBD2	TGTGCCAGCACCATAGGACTAGCGGGCACAGATACGCAGTATTTT	CASTIGLAGTDTQYF
TRBV2	NA	TRBJ2-2	TRBD2	TGTGCCAGCAGTATTACTAGCGCCGTCACCGGGGAGCTGTTTTTT	CASSITSAVTGELFF
TRBV7-9	NA	TRBJ1-1	NA	TGTGCCAGCAGCTTAAATGAAGCTTTCTTT	CASSLNEAFF
TRBV5-8	NA	TRBJ1-6	TRBD1	TGTGCCAGCAGCTTGGGGGACAGGTATTCACCCCTCCACTTT	CASSLGDRYSPLHF
TRBV19	few	TRBJ1-5	NA	TGTGCCAGTAGTTTGAACAGCAATAGCAATCAGCCCCAGCATTTT	CASSLNSNSNQPQHF
TRBV6-1	once	TRBJ1-2	NA	TGTGCCAGCAGTGGCCCCTTAGTATCGGTCTATGGCTACACCTTC	CASSGPLVSVYGYTF
TRBV2	few	TRBJ2-7	NA	TGTGCCAGCAGCGACTATCGAGCCTACGAGCAGTACTTC	CASSDYRAYEQYF
TRBV6-5	NA	TRBJ1-2	NA	TGTGCCAGCAGTCGACAGGTTTCCTATGGCTACACCTTC	CASSRQVSYGYTF
TRBV29-1	few	TRBJ1-1	NA	TGCAGCGTTGAGGCAGGGACGGCTGAAGCTTTCTTT	CSVEAGTAEAFF
TRBV20-1	NA	TRBJ2-4	NA	TGCAGTGCTAGAGAAAACATTCAGTACTTC	CSARENIQYF
TRBV29-1	NA	TRBJ1-6	NA	TGCAGCGTTGGGGCAGGGGAGAGTTCACCCCTCCACTTT	CSVGAGESSPLHF
TRBV2	NA	TRBJ1-5	NA	TGTGCCAGCAGCGGACTCCAACAAAGGGATCAGCCCCAGCATTTT	CASSGLQQRDQPQHF
TRBV2	NA	TRBJ1-5	NA	TGTGCCAGCAGTGAGGCTGGACTGGCTCCTCAGCCCCAGCATTTT	CASSEAGLAPQPQHF
TRBV7-2	NA	TRBJ2-1	NA	TGTGCCAGCAGCTCCCTTGGGGCCGACAATGAGCAGTTCTTC	CASSSLGADNEQFF
TRBV6-9	NA	TRBJ2-2	NA	TGTGCCAGCTTGGGGGGAGCCGGGGAGCTGTTTTTT	CASLGGAGELFF
TRBV6-5	NA	TRBJ2-6	NA	TGTGCCAGCAGCCCTGCATTCTCTGGGGCCAACGTCCTGACTTTC	CASSPAFSGANVLTF
TRBV5-6	once	TRBJ1-3	NA	TGTGCCAGTAAGAGCTCTGGAAACACCATATATTTT	CASKSSGNTIYF
TRBV28	NA	TRBJ2-4	TRBD2	TGTGCCAGCAGTCCGACTAGCGGGGGGCAGAGCATTCAGTACTTC	CASSPTSGGQSIQYF
TRBV4-1	NA	TRBJ1-4	NA	TGCGCCAGCAGGGACCCCAGGGGCCCTGCAACTAATGAAAAACTGTTTTTT	CASRDPRGPATNEKLFF
TRBV2	NA	TRBJ2-5	NA	TGTGCCAGCAGCCGGGAAGCTGAGACCCAGTACTTC	CASSREAETQYF
TRBV4-1	NA	TRBJ2-7	NA	TGCGCCAGCAGCCGGGGAACAGGGGATTCAGGCGGGGGAGAGCAGTACTTC	CASSRGTGDSGGGEQYF
TRBV25-1	NA	TRBJ2-7	NA	TGTGCCAGCCGAATGAACAGGGGAGGGAAGTACGAGCAGTACTTC	CASRMNRGGKYEQYF
TRBV19	NA	TRBJ1-1	NA	TGTGCCAGTAGTATTGTGATGGGCGCTGAAGCTTTCTTT	CASSIVMGAEAFF
TRBV19	NA	TRBJ2-6	TRBD1	TGTGCCAGTAGTAGGATGGGGACAGGGGGCTTTTCTGGGGCCAACGTCCTGACTTTC	CASSRMGTGGFSGANVLTF
TRBV19	NA	TRBJ1-5	NA	TGTGCCAGTAGCAAGGCTAGCAATCAGCCCCAGCATTTT	CASSKASNQPQHF
TRBV25-1	few	TRBJ2-7	TRBD2	TGTGCCACCAACGCCGGCGGGGGCGAGCAGTACTTC	CATNAGGGEQYF
TRBV18	NA	TRBJ2-7	NA	TGTGCCAGCTCACCGACCGGGCAGAACGAGCAGTACTTC	CASSPTGQNEQYF
TRBV27	NA	TRBJ1-1	NA	TGTGCCAGCAGTTTCCGGGGGCTGGACACTGAAGCTTTCTTT	CASSFRGLDTEAFF